This T cell receptor (beta chain) was documented in a study of early T cells in non-severe SARS-CoV-2 infection. Across the whole study: RNA in bulk from unsorted whole blood was sequenced, and chains were unpaired. Broader study findings: Anti-spike CD8 specificities were favored by VDJdb matching, whose results missed private and CD4 specificities.

J gave up 7 bases and V 5 bases, and 5 bases lay outside the gene matches. The CDR3 length is 13 residues. Germline CDR1 LNHDA, CDR2 SQIVND (reference sequence). Notes on this clonotype: Its antigen is unidentified.

The TCR library protocol was used to attach unique molecular identifiers. These identifiers were attached to individual cDNA molecules. In TCRdb, the 5' RACE reads were re-called with MiXCR into one record per CDR3 protein. The sample lists about 49,000 distinct CDR3 sequences, 5.5% to 6.5% occurring once. The origin of this receptor is an adult who was a healthcare worker with PCR-confirmed SARS-CoV-2 infection or an uninfected control (not recorded which). The sequenced sample was whole blood, obtained at baseline. The rearrangement uses TRBV19 and TRBJ2-1; 7 bases fit TRBD2. CDR3: CASSDGGYNEQFF. The CDR3 DNA reads as TGTGCCAGTAGTGACGGGGGGTATAATGAGCAGTTCTTC.